This T cell receptor beta chain was retrieved from a study of shared clonotypes between healthy human individuals. Terminally differentiated effector memory CD45RA+ cells were excluded by CCR7 positive selection of CD45RO-negative cells. Here immunoSEQ multiplex PCR was the method, and the copy in TCRdb shows in-frame clones only, minus some. Of about 800,000 clones in the sample, 96% are singletons; the top ten hold under 0.3%. Worth noting for this clone: Other DNA sequences in the sample encode the same CDR3.

With 4 bases clipped from V and 3 bases from J, the junction kept 3 bases outside the gene matches. Germline CDR1 reads SGHTS; CDR2 reads YDEGEE. This CDR3 is 15 amino acids long. This TCR was sampled from a man between 25 and 39 years old in good health. J is TRBJ2-1 and V is TRBV5-8; 11 nucleotides align to TRBD2. Sequences were obtained from naive CD8+ T cells sorted from blood. The CDR3 here is CASSAGTSGYNEQFF. DNA for the CDR3: TGTGCCAGCAGCGCCGGGACTAGCGGCTACAATGAGCAGTTCTTC.